This entry lists 19 T cell receptor beta chains sequenced from one sample in a study of blood T cell repertoires in COVID-19. The method was immunoSEQ multiplex PCR; TCRdb's version includes in-frame clones alone and lacks a portion of them. The sample carries approximately 470,000 clones, roughly 87% recorded once. Input material: PBMCs or T cells enriched from blood (not recorded which). These receptors were obtained from a woman younger than 30 who had recovered from COVID-19.

CDR3 in amino acids: CATTWRGRIYGYTF. The CDR3 DNA reads TGTGCCACCACCTGGCGAGGGCGGATCTATGGCTACACCTTC. The chain has TRBV27 and TRBJ1-2; no clear D gene. Trimming left V 10 bases short and J 4 bases short, with 19 bases between. The CDR3 spans 14 residues. Looked up from germline, CDR1 is MNHEY and CDR2 is SMNVEV (reference sequence).

This clone appeared a single time. CDR3 sequence: CASSQGALINSNQPQHF. CDR3 in DNA: TGCGCCAGCAGCCAAGGGGCCCTTATTAATAGCAATCAGCCCCAGCATTTT. This chain joins TRBV4-1 and TRBJ1-5; D remains ambiguous. Trimming cost V 1 base and J 0 bases, with 13 bases left between them. The CDR3 length is 17 residues. CDR1 and CDR2 (germline): MGHRA, YSYEKL.

This clone was detected a few times. The chain couples TRBV11-2 to TRBJ1-1, with unresolved D. Looked up from germline, CDR1 is SGHAT and CDR2 is FQNNGV. The CDR3 is 15 amino acids. V lost 3 bases and J lost 4, with 15 bases in between. The CDR3 DNA reads TGTGCCAGCAGCTTCGCTGACGATCGGGGCACTGAAGCTTTCTTT. Amino acids: CASSFADDRGTEAFF.

The rearrangement joins TRBV3-1 (or the pseudogene TRBV3-2) to TRBJ1-6; TRBD1 matches at 8 bases. V shed 7 bases, J shed 8 bases, and the junction held 7 bases outside the gene matches. Germline CDR1 LGHDT, CDR2 YNNKEL (reference sequence). There are 14 residues in the CDR3. The CDR3 DNA reads as TGTGCCAGCACCAAGGGACAGGAGGATTCACCCCTCCACTTT. Protein: CASTKGQEDSPLHF.

In regard to this clone: The identical CDR3 is also encoded by other nucleotide sequences in the sample. This rearrangement joins TRBV2 to TRBJ1-1; TRBD1 matches 7 bases. Germline CDR1 reads SNHLY; CDR2 reads FYNNEI. Trimming at V came to 9 bases and at J to 2 bases, leaving 3 bases not matched to a gene. This CDR3 spans 12 amino acids. CDR3 sequence reads: CASRDSNTEAFF. The DNA for the CDR3 is TGTGCCAGTCGGGACAGCAACACTGAAGCTTTCTTT.

The CDR3 bases are TGTGCCAGTAGTCCCGACAGGGTCACGGATACGCAGTATTTT. As protein: CASSPDRVTDTQYF. V is TRBV19 and J is TRBJ2-3; 7 nucleotides align to TRBD1. J lost 6 bases, V lost 5 bases, and 8 bases had no gene match. Germline CDR1 LNHDA, CDR2 SQIVND (reference sequence). The CDR3 is 14 amino acids.

The J gene is TRBJ1-1, the V gene TRBV19; D call uncertain. With 5 bases removed from V and 5 bases from J, the gap between germline ends came to 18 bases. Germline-derived CDR1 and CDR2 are LNHDA and SQIVND (reference sequence). The CDR3 covers 15 residues. The CDR3 nucleotides read TGTGCCAGTAGTTCTATCCGGACCGGGAGGACTGAAGCTTTCTTT. Translation gives CASSSIRTGRTEAFF. The full variable domain, completed using reference TRBV19 and TRBJ1-1, is DGGITQSPKYLFRKEGQNVTLSCEQNLNHDAMYWYRQDPGQGLRLIYYSQIVNDFQKGDIAEGYSVSREKKESFPLTVTSAQKNPTAFYLCASSSIRTGRTEAFFGQGTRLTVV.

The V gene is TRBV27, the J gene TRBJ1-2; D is perhaps TRBD1 (6 bases). This CDR3 is 15 amino acids long. CDR1 is MNHEY and CDR2 is SMNVEV in the germline V gene (reference sequence). The V end lost 8 bases, the J end lost 5 bases, and 21 bases lay between the germline ends. Here the CDR3 reads CASSPQGYPWYGYTF. In DNA, the CDR3 is TGTGCCAGCTCACCACAGGGCTATCCCTGGTATGGCTACACCTTC.

V usage is TRBV14 and J usage is TRBJ1-2; 9 bases fit TRBD1. Trimming cost V 0 bases and J 8 bases; bases outside gene matches: 7. CDR1 and CDR2 (germline): SGHDN, FVKESK. The length of the CDR3 is 15 residues. In nucleotides, the CDR3 is TGTGCCAGCAGCCAAGATCGGGGACAGGGACGAGGCTACACCTTC. Its protein product is CASSQDRGQGRGYTF.

This chain uses TRBV28 with TRBJ2-7; no reliable D call. The CDR3 extends over 13 amino acids. Germline V gives CDR1 MDHEN, CDR2 SYDVKM. The V end lost 2 bases, the J end lost 0 bases, and 5 bases lay between the germline ends. This CDR3 reads CASSLVRSYEQYF. CDR3 sequence (DNA): TGTGCCAGCAGTTTAGTCCGCTCCTACGAGCAGTACTTC.

The J gene is TRBJ2-3, the V gene TRBV6-1; maybe TRBD1 (5 bases). Germline V gene sequence: CDR1 MNHNS, CDR2 SASEGT. V shed 2 bases and J shed 3 bases, with 9 bases lying between them. The length of the CDR3 is 14 residues. The DNA for the CDR3 is TGTGCCAGCAGTGAACTAGGGGAAACAGATACGCAGTATTTT. The encoded protein is CASSELGETDTQYF.

CDR3 residues: CASSHNGRDSLYEQYF. In nucleotides, the CDR3 is TGCGCCAGCAGCCATAACGGTCGGGACAGCCTCTACGAGCAGTACTTC. This chain joins TRBV4-1 and TRBJ2-7; TRBD1 matches 7 bases. V shed 3 bases, J shed 3 bases, and the junction held 11 bases outside the gene matches. The germline gives CDR1 MGHRA, CDR2 YSYEKL. The CDR3 length is 16 residues.

This chain links TRBV6-5 with TRBJ2-7; 9 nucleotides agree with TRBD1. The V and J ends lost 9 bases and 5 bases, in that order; junction bases with no gene match: 8. Germline V CDR1 and CDR2: MNHEY, SVGAGI. The CDR3 is 13 residues long. For the CDR3, the DNA is TGTGCCAGTAACAGGGGGCCCATGAACGAGCAGTACTTC. It translates to CASNRGPMNEQYF.

The chain is built from TRBV2 and TRBJ2-3, with a tentative D call TRBD2 (6 bases). Germline V gene sequence: CDR1 SNHLY, CDR2 FYNNEI. The CDR3 runs 14 residues. The germline V and J ends were trimmed by 8 bases and 1 base, with 13 bases remaining between them. The DNA of the CDR3 is TGTGCCAGCGGAGGGTTTTCCCGCACAGATACGCAGTATTTT. This gives the protein CASGGFSRTDTQYF.

The V call is TRBV3-1 (or the pseudogene TRBV3-2), the J call TRBJ1-4; D is possibly TRBD1 (5 bases). The CDR3 runs to 15 residues. Per the germline V gene, CDR1 is LGHDT and CDR2 is YNNKEL (reference sequence). Trimming took off 4 bases at V and 6 bases at J, with 15 bases between the two ends. The CDR3 sequence is CASSPGQGGDEKLFF. The CDR3 DNA is TGTGCCAGCAGCCCAGGCCAGGGCGGAGATGAAAAACTGTTTTTT.

V gene TRBV9 combines with J gene TRBJ2-6, with D possibly being TRBD2 (6 bases). The V end lost 0 bases, the J end lost 0 bases, and 13 bases lay between the germline ends. This CDR3 has 18 residues. Germline CDR1 is SGDLS and CDR2 is YYNGEE. CDR3 sequence (DNA): TGTGCCAGCAGCGTAGGTGGGGGGTCGATCTCTGGGGCCAACGTCCTGACTTTC. Translating gives CASSVGGGSISGANVLTF.

Concerning this clone: The sample has other DNA sequences that encode this CDR3 too. The V call is TRBV7-9, the J call TRBJ1-1; D gene ambiguous. Germline V gene lookup returns CDR1 SEHNR and CDR2 FQNEAQ (reference sequence). V shed 2 bases and J shed 1 base, with 5 bases lying between them. The CDR3 runs to 13 residues. The chain's CDR3 is CASSLQENTEAFF. The CDR3 region has the DNA TGTGCCAGCAGCTTACAGGAGAACACTGAAGCTTTCTTT.

The chain is built from TRBV28 and TRBJ1-3; unclear D gene. There are 16 residues in the CDR3. Germline V CDR1 and CDR2: MDHEN, SYDVKM. V was trimmed by 5 bases and J by 0 bases, leaving 14 bases between them. This chain's CDR3 is CASSPAPSSSGNTIYF. The DNA for the CDR3 is TGTGCCAGCAGTCCCGCCCCATCCAGCTCTGGAAACACCATATATTTT.

This clone was observed a few times. This chain joins TRBV7-9 and TRBJ1-2; weak D call: TRBD1 (6 bases). The CDR3 sequence is 13 residues long. Germline CDR1 is SEHNR and CDR2 is FQNEAQ (reference sequence). Trimming shortened V by 6 bases and J by 8 bases, and 16 bases separated the two germline ends. CDR3: CASRPTGLGGYTF. The CDR3 DNA is TGTGCCAGCAGACCTACAGGGCTGGGGGGCTACACCTTC.